The sample holds many counts of the clone carrying this TCR beta chain. 5'RACE template switching added a universal primer site and UMIs to TCR cDNA. TCRdb recomputed calls from the 5' RACE reads with MiXCR, one row per CDR3 protein. The data contain approximately 140,000 distinct CDR3 sequences, more than 6% of them singletons. These data are taken from a study of T cells after yellow fever vaccination. The TCR originated in a man under 40 who received the YFV17D yellow fever vaccine. Material: CD4+ T cells sorted from PBMCs, obtained 5 days after the yellow fever booster vaccination.

Here the CDR3 reads CASSLAQGGSEQFF. CDR3 bases: TGCGCCAGCAGCTTGGCACAGGGAGGGAGTGAGCAGTTCTTC. This chain joins TRBV5-1 and TRBJ2-1, with a weak D call TRBD2 (7 bases). The germline gives CDR1 SGHRS, CDR2 YFSETQ. Trimming removed 0 bases at V and 9 bases at J, with 13 bases between. The CDR3 consists of 14 residues.